The 9 T cell receptor beta chains below come from one sample, sequenced in a study of shared clonotypes between healthy human individuals. Data came from immunoSEQ multiplex PCR; TCRdb stores just in-frame clones and leaves some out. Altogether hundreds of thousands of clones are present, about 97% being singletons, with the ten largest covering about 0.057%. Sequenced: naive CD4+ T cells sorted from blood. As to subset: CD45RA+ positively selected. Receptor source: a woman aged 25 to 39 in good health.

CDR3 nucleotide sequence: TGTGCCAGCAGTCCTTTTCAGGGAATGAACACTGAAGCTTTCTTT. Encoded protein: CASSPFQGMNTEAFF. The chain joins TRBV28 to TRBJ1-1, with TRBD1 as a possible D gene (5 bases). Germline CDR1 is MDHEN and CDR2 is SYDVKM. V lost 5 bases and J lost 0, with 13 bases in between. This CDR3 has 15 amino acids.

The chain has TRBV4-1 and TRBJ1-4; 8 positions match TRBD1. The CDR3 spans 14 residues. The ends lost 6 bases at V and 4 bases at J; junction bases unmatched: 4. Germline V gene data show CDR1 as MGHRA and CDR2 as YSYEKL. In nucleotides, the CDR3 is TGCGCCAGCAGGGACGGACAGGGTAATGAAAAACTGTTTTTT. Its translation: CASRDGQGNEKLFF.

The chain recombines TRBV4-1 with TRBJ2-5; TRBD1 agrees at 7 bases. The J call may be wrong; the DNA end is better matched by TRBJ2-7. From germline, CDR1 is MGHRA and CDR2 YSYEKL. The CDR3 contains 14 residues. CDR3 in amino acids: CASSRQGLAYEQYF. CDR3 nucleotides: TGCGCCAGCAGCCGACAGGGTTTGGCCTACGAGCAGTACTTC.

V is TRBV5-4 and J is TRBJ1-2; D call uncertain. The CDR3 consists of 12 residues. Trimming shortened V by 4 bases and J by 2 bases, and 6 bases separated the two germline ends. CDR1 is SGHNT and CDR2 is YYREEE in the germline V gene (reference sequence). CDR3 residues: CASSADNYGYTF. CDR3 bases: TGTGCCAGCAGCGCGGACAACTATGGCTACACCTTC.

The chain carries TRBV11-2 and TRBJ2-1; D gene uncertain. Trimming took off 1 base at V and 6 bases at J, with 10 bases between the two ends. CDR3 length: 14 residues. CDR1 and CDR2 from the germline V gene are SGHAT and FQNNGV. CDR3 bases: TGTGCCAGCAGCTTAGGTACCGTGGTCAATGAGCAGTTCTTC. This gives the protein CASSLGTVVNEQFF.

The V gene is TRBV11-2, the J gene TRBJ1-2, with unresolved D. Germline CDR1 SGHAT, CDR2 FQNNGV. V dropped 5 bases and J dropped 8 bases, with 21 bases sitting between them. The CDR3 is 15 residues long. In DNA, the CDR3 is TGTGCCAGCAGCCCGGCCCTCTTGAGAGAGGTGGGCTACACCTTC. Amino acid sequence: CASSPALLREVGYTF.

V gene TRBV27 combines with J gene TRBJ1-1, with a tentative D call TRBD1 (5 bases). The V gene's germline CDR1 is MNHEY and CDR2 SMNVEV (reference sequence). The CDR3 loop spans 14 amino acids. V lost 8 bases to trimming and J lost 2 bases, with 15 bases between them. CDR3 nucleotides: TGTGCCAGCCACCCTAGTACAGGTAACACTGAAGCTTTCTTT. Its protein is CASHPSTGNTEAFF.

This sequence joins TRBV29-1 and TRBJ2-5; the match to TRBD2 covers 10 bases. The CDR3 loop spans 13 amino acids. V dropped 7 bases and J dropped 2; count of bases not matched to a gene: 4. Germline loops: CDR1 SQVTM, CDR2 ANQGSEA. In DNA form, the CDR3 reads TGCAGCGGTACTAGCGGGACGCAAGAGACCCAGTACTTC. It translates to CSGTSGTQETQYF.

The V gene is TRBV5-1, the J gene TRBJ1-4; D not certain. The CDR3 covers 15 residues. Germline CDR1 and CDR2: SGHRS and YFSETQ. The germline V and J ends were trimmed by 0 bases and 4 bases, with 10 bases remaining between them. Written as DNA, the CDR3 is TGCGCCAGCAGCTTGGCCCTGAGCGGTAATGAAAAACTGTTTTTT. Protein: CASSLALSGNEKLFF.